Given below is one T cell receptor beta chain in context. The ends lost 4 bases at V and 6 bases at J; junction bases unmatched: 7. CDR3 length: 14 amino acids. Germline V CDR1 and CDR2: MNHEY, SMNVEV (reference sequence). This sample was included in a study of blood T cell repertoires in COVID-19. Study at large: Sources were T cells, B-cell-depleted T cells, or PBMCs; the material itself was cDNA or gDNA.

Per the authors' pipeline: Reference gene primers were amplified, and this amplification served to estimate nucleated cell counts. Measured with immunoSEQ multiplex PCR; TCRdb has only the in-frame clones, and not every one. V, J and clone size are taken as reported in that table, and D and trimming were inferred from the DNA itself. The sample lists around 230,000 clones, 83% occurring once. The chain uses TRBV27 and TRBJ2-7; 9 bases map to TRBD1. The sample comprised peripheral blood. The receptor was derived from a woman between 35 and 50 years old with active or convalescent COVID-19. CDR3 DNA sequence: TGTGCCAGCAGTTCCGGGACAGGGCTTTTCGAGCAGTACTTC. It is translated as CASSSGTGLFEQYF.